This TCR beta chain emerged from a study of cytomegalovirus exposure and HLA in healthy donors (dated by TCRdb to 2016 to 2017). As for the study more broadly: In an earlier analysis of 550 to 750 of the donors, around 290 Gb of sequence data and some 100 million unique TCR beta sequences from approximately 180 million T cells were reported. A later analysis re-analyzed previously published TCR beta repertoires from roughly 630 donors and added high-resolution HLA genotyping to study TCR occurrence patterns. To predict cytomegalovirus infection status, the study brought together high-throughput TCR immunosequencing, statistical association of individual TCRs with disease status, and machine learning. Rather than using new phenotypic data, the later analysis identified candidate immune exposures from TCR beta sequences and from how often those sequences occurred across donors. To decide whether each TCR beta V gene segment behaved as functional or pseudogenic, an earlier analysis of 587 of the donors relied on high-throughput TCR beta sequencing. Alongside the repertoire data, information on donor age, sex, ethnicity and CMV serostatus was compiled. Among roughly 400 genotyped donors of the cohort, an average of around 240,000 unique TCR beta nucleotide sequences was sequenced per donor, of which 15% to 20% were non-productive. Because of strong linkage in the cohort, roughly 5 DR-DQ haplotypes were treated as single units for association and clustering. In a later genetic analysis, genome-wide SNP genotypes for about three fifths of the roughly 670 donors were used, and that subset was treated as a discovery cohort. The study aimed to test whether cataloging public T cell receptors could reveal signatures of past pathogen exposure. The study profiled the T cell repertoires of some 610 subjects by immunosequencing and related them to cytomegalovirus serostatus. In addition to the first cohort of 500 to 850 subjects, a separate validation cohort of under 150 different subjects was used. Of the 398 genotyped donors, 65% to 90% were placed in the genetic ancestry cluster associated with self-reported Caucasian donors. HLA typing included class I and class II loci at four-digit resolution. An early release covering roughly 600 HLA-typed donors comprised about 320 gigabases of sequencing data and around 80 million unique TCR sequences. All discovery cohort repertoires had been generated using a single sequencing platform. Typing coverage differed by locus: A, B, C, DRB1 and DQB1 were typed in roughly 629-630 donors, DQA1 in 522, DPA1 in around 610, and DPB1 in roughly 450.

The method behind the library was the immunoSEQ multiplex PCR assay. For the multiplex PCR, a mixture combining 60 forward primers for TCR Vbeta segments and 13 reverse primers for TCR Jbeta segments was used. A multiplex PCR assay on genomic DNA amplified the CDR3 region of rearranged TCR beta genes. Amplified TCR beta libraries were sequenced as 87-base-pair reads on the Illumina HiSeq System. Under the source paper's analysis protocol: Across the roughly 640 repertoires, a later analysis counted approximately 83 million unique TCR beta chains, around 11 million of which were shared by at least two donors. Raw reads were error-corrected and collapsed into unique sequences by a nearest-neighbor algorithm in which closely related sequences were merged to remove PCR and sequencing errors. Alignment of CDR3 sequences to IMGT reference sequences was used to assign V, D and J gene segments. For a sequence to be retained, at least a six-nucleotide match to both a V gene segment and a J gene segment was required. Rearrangements were called productive when the CDR3 lacked stop codons and stayed in frame with V and J; all others were non-productive. CDR3 was defined by IMGT convention, running from the second conserved V-encoded cysteine to the conserved J-encoded phenylalanine. The earlier analysis of fewer than 750 of the donors excluded sequences that lacked an unambiguous match to a single V gene segment. In an earlier analysis of 587 of the donors, a V segment was called functional when productive rearrangements were above 56.7%, and segregating when the standard deviation between donors exceeded 5%. A statistical classification framework was built to diagnose cytomegalovirus status from the catalog of TCR beta chain sequences. V and J gene assignment, in a later analysis, came from comparing TCR nucleotide sequences with IMGT/GENE-DB human TR gene sequences. A later analysis assigned CDR3 sequences and most-parsimonious VDJ recombination scenarios with the TCRdist pipeline. In a later analysis, each TCR beta chain was defined by its CDR3 amino acid sequence together with its V-gene family, and reads without a unique V-gene family were excluded. To address suspected cross-contamination and a sequencing artifact, a later analysis removed 592 highly shared, low-generation-probability nucleotide sequences. In a later analysis, a clonal expansion index for each public chain was calculated from normalized within-repertoire ranks of inferred template counts. Generation probabilities in a later analysis came from a VDJ recombination model fitted to out-of-frame rearrangements, and those results were checked against IGoR. Hypergeometric tests were used in a later analysis to score TCR-TCR, TCR-HLA and TCR-CMV co-occurrence, with a repertoire-size bias correction applied to the TCR pairs. False discovery rates were estimated in a later analysis by permuting HLA or CMV assignments 20 times. In a later analysis, co-occurring TCRs were grouped using DBSCAN, with TCRdist sequence similarity added in when clustering inside HLA-allele-positive subsets. Repertoires with fewer than 30,000 or more than 120,000 public chains, plus five repertoires with anomalous nucleotide sharing, were excluded from co-occurrence clustering. TCRdb limited this immuneACCESS table to in-frame rearrangements with V and J called. A share of clones is missing; checked studies link under half to unresolved V genes, and the rest is unexplained. V and J calls and clone size are copied from that table; D and trimming were computed from the DNA. The sample yields under 200,000 clones; over 75% were counted once. The biggest ten clones account for almost 9.5% of the sample.

Concerning this clone itself: Its antigen is not yet known. Base-call qualities are not available, and no considerably larger clone is one nucleotide away.

The cohort consisted of some 730 healthy bone marrow donors. At the time of sampling, every cohort member was nominally healthy, though immune exposures that went unrecorded were likely present. The donor was CMV seropositive and was included in the group of about 290 seropositive cohort members. Every donor gave a peripheral blood sample, and the peripheral blood mononuclear cells from that sample were used for TCR beta sequencing. Genomic DNA extraction from the blood cell samples was performed with the Qiagen DNeasy Blood Extraction Kit. Points the paper makes about the study in general: It was suggested by the authors that the approach could potentially be generalized to other disease states and immunological phenotypes. The presence/absence analyses assumed that sequencing depth was roughly uniform across donors, and that assumption may not be true. A later analysis found that most CMV-associated TCR beta chains appeared HLA-restricted, with HLA associations seemingly driven largely by CMV exposure. A later analysis reported that several top co-occurrence clusters appeared linked to parvovirus B19, influenza, CMV and Epstein-Barr virus. This cohort had only TCR beta chains sequenced, and the lack of alpha or paired-chain data limited which features could be detected. Linkage disequilibrium might explain the correlated functional status among segregating V segments, but an unknown experimental factor could not be excluded. An association between a missense DCLRE1C variant and V-gene and J-gene trimming of TCR beta chains was found in a later genetic analysis and replicated in an independent cohort. Immune exposure information for the cohort was limited to CMV serostatus. When HLA alleles, especially DR and DQ, strongly co-occurred, attributing TCR associations to individual alleles was difficult. Cytomegalovirus status was reported to be diagnosed by the classifier with high specificity and sensitivity in both the original and validation cohorts. In a later analysis, HLA-associated TCR beta chains were found to be more clonally expanded and to have lower generation probabilities than equally common non-associated chains. In an earlier analysis of approximately 590 of the donors, most TCR beta V segments were observed in productive rearrangements about 90% or about 30% of the time, broadly matching IMGT annotations. Because the 87-base-pair reads could not distinguish some IMGT-functional V segments, including TRBV6-2 and TRBV6-3, those segments were excluded. The study listed 150 to 200 TCR beta chains as associated with cytomegalovirus. In a later analysis, 16,951 TCR beta sequences were associated with specific HLA alleles at a false discovery rate of 0.05. According to a later genetic analysis, donors in an Asian-associated ancestry cluster had fewer N-insertions in productive TCRs than the approximately 630-donor mean. Because HLA typing was unavailable for some donors at each locus, only the typed subset was used in association tests. In a later analysis, TCR association rates were found to vary across HLA loci, with the most associated TCRs seen for DRB1 alleles and the fewest for HLA-C alleles. A cluster of highly shared sequence variants was judged likely to be a technical artifact of the sequencing pipeline. Most TCR sequences were seen in very few donors, while some public TCRs were found in many individuals. Some 15 rarely observed V segments, including chromosome 9 orphons, were excluded from the earlier analysis of some 590 of the donors because counts were too low. A few of the identified cytomegalovirus-associated TCR beta chains were confirmed in vitro to be specific for cytomegalovirus antigens. A further reported finding was that TCR beta sequences accurately predicted the HLA-A and HLA-B alleles for most subjects in the first cohort.

Including cysteine and phenylalanine, the CDR3 has 17 amino acids. The kept DNA is CDR3 alone, 51 bases in frame from the first base. The germline V gene gives CDR1 as SGHVS and CDR2 as FNYEAQ. Trimming takes 4 bases off V and 5 bases off J; junction bases not matched to a gene: 13. Material: PBMCs. This receptor was taken from a man between 18 and 29 years old in good health and CMV-seropositive. The chain is made from TRBV7-6 and TRBJ2-5; TRBD2 matches 10 bases in the middle. The nucleotide sequence reads as follows: TGTGCCAGCAGCTCTCTTTCTAGCGGGGGCCTTATGGAGACCCAGTACTTC. It translates as CASSSLSSGGLMETQYF.